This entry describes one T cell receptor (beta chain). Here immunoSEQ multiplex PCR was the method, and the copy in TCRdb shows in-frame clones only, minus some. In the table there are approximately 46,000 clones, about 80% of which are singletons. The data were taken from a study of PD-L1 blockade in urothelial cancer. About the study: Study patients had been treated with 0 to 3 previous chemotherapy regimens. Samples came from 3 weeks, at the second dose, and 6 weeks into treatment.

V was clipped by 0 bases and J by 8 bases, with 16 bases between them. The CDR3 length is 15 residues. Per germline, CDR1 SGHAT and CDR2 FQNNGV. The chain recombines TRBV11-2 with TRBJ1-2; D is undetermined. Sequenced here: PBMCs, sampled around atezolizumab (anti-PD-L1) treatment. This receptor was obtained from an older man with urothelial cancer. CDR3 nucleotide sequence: TGTGCCAGCAGCTTAGATCGGTTGGCGGCGGAGGGCTACACCTTC. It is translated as CASSLDRLAAEGYTF.